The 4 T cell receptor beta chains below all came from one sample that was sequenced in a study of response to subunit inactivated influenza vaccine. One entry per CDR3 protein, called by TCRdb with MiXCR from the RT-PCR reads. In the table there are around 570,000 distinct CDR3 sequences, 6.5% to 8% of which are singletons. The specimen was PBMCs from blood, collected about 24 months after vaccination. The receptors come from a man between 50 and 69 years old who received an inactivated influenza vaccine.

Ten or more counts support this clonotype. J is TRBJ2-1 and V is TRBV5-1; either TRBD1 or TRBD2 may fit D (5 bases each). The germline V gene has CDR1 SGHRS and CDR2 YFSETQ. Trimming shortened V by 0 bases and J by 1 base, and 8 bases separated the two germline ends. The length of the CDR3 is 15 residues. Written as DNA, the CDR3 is TGCGCCAGCAGCTTGGCGGGACGATCCTACAATGAGCAGTTCTTC. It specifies CASSLAGRSYNEQFF.

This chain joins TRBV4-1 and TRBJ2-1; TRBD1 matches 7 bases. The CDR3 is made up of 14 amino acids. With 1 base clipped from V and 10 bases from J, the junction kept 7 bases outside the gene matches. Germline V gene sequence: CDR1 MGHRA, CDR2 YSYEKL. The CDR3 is CASSQVSGTAEQFF. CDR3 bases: TGCGCCAGCAGCCAAGTATCCGGGACAGCAGAGCAGTTCTTC.

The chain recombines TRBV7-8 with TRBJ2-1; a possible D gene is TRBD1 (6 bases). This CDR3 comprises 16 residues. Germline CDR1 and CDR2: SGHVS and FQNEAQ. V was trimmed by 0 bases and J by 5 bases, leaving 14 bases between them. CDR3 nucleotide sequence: TGTGCCAGCAGCTTAGCAGGGCAGGGGTGGAACAATGAGCAGTTCTTC. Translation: CASSLAGQGWNNEQFF. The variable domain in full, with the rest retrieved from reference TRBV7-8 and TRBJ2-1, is GAGVSQSPRYKVAKRGQDVALRCDPISGHVSLFWYQQALGQGPEFLTYFQNEAQLDKSGLPSDRFFAERPEGSVSTLKIQRTQQEDSAVYLCASSLAGQGWNNEQFFGPGTRLTVL.

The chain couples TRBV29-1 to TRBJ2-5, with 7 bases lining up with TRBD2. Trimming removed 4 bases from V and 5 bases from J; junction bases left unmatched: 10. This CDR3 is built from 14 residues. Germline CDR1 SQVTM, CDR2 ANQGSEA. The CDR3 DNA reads TGCAGCGTTGGCACTCCGGGGGGACGGGAGACCCAGTACTTC. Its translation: CSVGTPGGRETQYF.